One T cell receptor beta chain is described in this entry. The antigen is unknown. This record belongs to a study of a mutant IDH1 vaccine in newly diagnosed glioma. Study overall: Males made up approximately 62% and females about 38% of treated patients, whose mean age was around 40 years. Study-level points and caveats: Apparently, pseudoprogression bore no relation to changes among the top peripheral T cell clonotypes.

Some clones are missing from TCRdb's copy, which holds only in-frame ones; the method was immunoSEQ multiplex PCR. The sample has 30,000 or so clones, roughly 75% seen once; the top ten hold approximately 2.9%. Regarding time point: week 35, safety follow-up. In the vaccine, a single dose held 300 ug of the mutant IDH1 20-mer peptide, along with topical imiquimod. The ends were cut back, 5 bases at V and 11 bases at J, with 13 bases in the middle. Germline V gene data show CDR1 as MNHEY and CDR2 as SMNVEV (reference sequence). The length of the CDR3 is 13 residues. The receptor's source is a man aged 35-49 years with glioma. Some clones in this sample may be carry-over from other donors' samples. Source: PBMCs, taken from a glioma patient whose treatment included an IDH1 peptide vaccine. The V gene is TRBV27, the J gene TRBJ1-6, with unresolved D. The chain's CDR3 is CASSPAGVTPLHF. CDR3 DNA: TGTGCCAGCAGTCCCGCCGGGGTAACACCCCTCCACTTT.